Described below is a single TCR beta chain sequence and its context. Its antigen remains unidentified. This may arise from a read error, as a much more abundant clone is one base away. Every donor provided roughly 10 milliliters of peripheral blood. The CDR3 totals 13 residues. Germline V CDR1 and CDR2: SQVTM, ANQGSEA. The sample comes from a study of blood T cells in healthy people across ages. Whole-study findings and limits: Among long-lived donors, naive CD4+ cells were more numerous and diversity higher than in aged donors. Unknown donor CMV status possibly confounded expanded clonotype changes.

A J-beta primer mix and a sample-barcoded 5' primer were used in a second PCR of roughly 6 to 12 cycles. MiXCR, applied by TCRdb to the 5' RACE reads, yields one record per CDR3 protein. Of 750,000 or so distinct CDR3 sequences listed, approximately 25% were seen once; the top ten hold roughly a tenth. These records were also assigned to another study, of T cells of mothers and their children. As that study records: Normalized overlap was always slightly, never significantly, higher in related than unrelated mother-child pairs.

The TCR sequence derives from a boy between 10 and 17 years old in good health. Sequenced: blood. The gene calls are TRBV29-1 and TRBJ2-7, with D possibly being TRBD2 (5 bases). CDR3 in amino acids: CSVVGVSSYVQYF. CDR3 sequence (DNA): TGCAGCGTTGTCGGGGTAAGCTCCTACGTGCAGTACTTC.